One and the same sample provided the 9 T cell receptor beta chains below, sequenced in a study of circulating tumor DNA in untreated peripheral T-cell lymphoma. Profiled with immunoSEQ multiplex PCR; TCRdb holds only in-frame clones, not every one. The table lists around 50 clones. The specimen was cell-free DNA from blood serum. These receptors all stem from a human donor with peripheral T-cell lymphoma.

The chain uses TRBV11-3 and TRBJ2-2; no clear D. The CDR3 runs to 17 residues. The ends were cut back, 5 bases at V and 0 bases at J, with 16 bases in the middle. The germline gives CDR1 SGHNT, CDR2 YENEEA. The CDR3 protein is CASSPRRGFPNTGELFF. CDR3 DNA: TGTGCCAGCAGCCCTCGGCGAGGCTTTCCGAACACCGGGGAGCTGTTTTTT.

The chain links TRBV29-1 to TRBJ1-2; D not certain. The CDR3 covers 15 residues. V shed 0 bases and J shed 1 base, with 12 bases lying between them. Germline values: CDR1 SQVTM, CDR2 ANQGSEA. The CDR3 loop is CSVEDLWGNNYGYTF. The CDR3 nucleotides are TGCAGCGTTGAAGATCTCTGGGGAAATAACTATGGCTACACCTTC.

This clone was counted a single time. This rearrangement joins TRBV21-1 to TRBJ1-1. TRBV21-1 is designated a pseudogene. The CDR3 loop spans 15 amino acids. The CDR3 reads CASRCCIAIRTEAFF. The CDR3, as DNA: TGTGCCAGCAGGTGTTGCATAGCAATTCGCACTGAAGCTTTCTTT.

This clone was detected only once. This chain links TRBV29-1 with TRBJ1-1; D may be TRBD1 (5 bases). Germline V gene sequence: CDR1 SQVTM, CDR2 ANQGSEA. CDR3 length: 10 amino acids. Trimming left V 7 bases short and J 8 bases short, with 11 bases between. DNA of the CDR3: TGCAGCGCGGGACGGACGGAAGCTTTCTTT. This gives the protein CSAGRTEAFF.

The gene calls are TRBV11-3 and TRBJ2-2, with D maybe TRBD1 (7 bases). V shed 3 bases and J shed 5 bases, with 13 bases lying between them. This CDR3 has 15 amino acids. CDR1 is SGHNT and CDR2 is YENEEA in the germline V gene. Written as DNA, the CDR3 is TGTGCCAGCAGCTTCAGGGGGGCCGGGACCGGGGAGCTGTTTTTT. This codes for CASSFRGAGTGELFF.

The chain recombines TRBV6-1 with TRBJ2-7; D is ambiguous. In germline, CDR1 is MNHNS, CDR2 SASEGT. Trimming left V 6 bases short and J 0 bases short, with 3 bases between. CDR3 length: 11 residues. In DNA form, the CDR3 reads TGTGCCAGCAGAACCTCCTACGAGCAGTACTTC. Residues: CASRTSYEQYF.

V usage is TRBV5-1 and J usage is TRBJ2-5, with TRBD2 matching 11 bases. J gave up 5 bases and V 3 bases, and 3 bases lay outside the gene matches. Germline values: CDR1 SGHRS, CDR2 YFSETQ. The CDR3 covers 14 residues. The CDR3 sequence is CASSSLAGGETQYF. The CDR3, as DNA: TGCGCCAGCAGCTCCTTAGCGGGAGGGGAGACCCAGTACTTC.

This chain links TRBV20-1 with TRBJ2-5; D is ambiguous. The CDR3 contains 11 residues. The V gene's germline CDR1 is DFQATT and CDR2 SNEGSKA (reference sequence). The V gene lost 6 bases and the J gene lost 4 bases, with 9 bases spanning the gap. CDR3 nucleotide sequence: TGCAGTGCCGACCTGGGAGAGACCCAGTACTTC. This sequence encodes CSADLGETQYF.

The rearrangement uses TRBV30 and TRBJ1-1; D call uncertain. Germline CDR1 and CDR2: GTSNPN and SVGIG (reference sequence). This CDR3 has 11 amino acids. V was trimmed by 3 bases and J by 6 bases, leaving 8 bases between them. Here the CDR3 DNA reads TGTGCCTGGAGATTACAGCCTGAAGCTTTCTTT. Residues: CAWRLQPEAFF.